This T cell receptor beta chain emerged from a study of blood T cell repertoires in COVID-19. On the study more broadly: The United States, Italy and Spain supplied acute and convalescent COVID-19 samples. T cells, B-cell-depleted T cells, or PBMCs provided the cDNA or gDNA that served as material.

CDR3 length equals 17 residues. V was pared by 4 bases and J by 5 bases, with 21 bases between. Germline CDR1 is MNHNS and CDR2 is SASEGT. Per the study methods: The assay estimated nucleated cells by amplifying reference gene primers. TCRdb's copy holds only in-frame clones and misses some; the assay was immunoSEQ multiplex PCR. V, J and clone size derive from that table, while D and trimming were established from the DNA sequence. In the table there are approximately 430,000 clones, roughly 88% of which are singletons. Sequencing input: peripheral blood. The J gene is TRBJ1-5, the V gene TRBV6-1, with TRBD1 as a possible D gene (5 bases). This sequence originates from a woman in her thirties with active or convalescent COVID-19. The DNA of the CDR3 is TGTGCCAGCAGTGGAGGTGGTTCAGGGTCATTATATCAGCCCCAGCATTTT. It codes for CASSGGGSGSLYQPQHF.